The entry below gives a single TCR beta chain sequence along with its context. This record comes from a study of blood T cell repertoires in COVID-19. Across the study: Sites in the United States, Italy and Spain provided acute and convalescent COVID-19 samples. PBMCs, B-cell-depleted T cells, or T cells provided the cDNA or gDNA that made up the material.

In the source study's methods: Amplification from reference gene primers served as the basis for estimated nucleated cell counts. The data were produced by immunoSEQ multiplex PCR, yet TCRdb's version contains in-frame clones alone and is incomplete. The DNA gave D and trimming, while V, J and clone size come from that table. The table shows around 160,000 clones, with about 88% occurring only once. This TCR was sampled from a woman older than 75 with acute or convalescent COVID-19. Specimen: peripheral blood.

The CDR3 DNA reads as TGTGCCAGCAGTAGGGGACACGATAATTCACCCCTCCACTTT. This encodes CASSRGHDNSPLHF. The V and J genes are TRBV2 and TRBJ1-6, with a tentative D call TRBD1 (6 bases). V was shortened by 5 bases and J by 5 bases, with 10 bases between the two germline ends. The CDR3 runs to 14 residues. Germline lookup yields CDR1 SNHLY and CDR2 FYNNEI.